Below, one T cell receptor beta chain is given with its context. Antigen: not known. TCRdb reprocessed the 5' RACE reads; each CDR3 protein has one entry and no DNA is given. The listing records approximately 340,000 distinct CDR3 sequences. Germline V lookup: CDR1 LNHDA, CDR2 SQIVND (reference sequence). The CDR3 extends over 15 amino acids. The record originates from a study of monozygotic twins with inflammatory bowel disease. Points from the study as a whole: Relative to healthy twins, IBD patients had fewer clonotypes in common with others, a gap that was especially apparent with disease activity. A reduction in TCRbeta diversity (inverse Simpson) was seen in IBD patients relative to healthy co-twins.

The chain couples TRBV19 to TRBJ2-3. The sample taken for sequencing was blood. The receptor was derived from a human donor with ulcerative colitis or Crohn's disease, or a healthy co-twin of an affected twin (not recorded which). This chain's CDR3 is CASSIFWASTDTQYF.